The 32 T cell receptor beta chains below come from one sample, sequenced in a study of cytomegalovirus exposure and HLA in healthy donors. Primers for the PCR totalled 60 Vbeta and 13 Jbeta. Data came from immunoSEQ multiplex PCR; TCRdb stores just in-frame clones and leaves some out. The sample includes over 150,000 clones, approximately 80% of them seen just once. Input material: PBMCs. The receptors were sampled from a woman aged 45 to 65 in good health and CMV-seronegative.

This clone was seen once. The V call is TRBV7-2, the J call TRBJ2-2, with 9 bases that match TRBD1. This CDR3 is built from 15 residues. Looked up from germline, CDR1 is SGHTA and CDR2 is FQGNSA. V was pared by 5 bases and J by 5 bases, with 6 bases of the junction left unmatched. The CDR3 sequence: CASSNRGPGTGELFF. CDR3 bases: TGTGCCAGCAGCAACAGGGGGCCTGGGACCGGGGAGCTGTTTTTT.

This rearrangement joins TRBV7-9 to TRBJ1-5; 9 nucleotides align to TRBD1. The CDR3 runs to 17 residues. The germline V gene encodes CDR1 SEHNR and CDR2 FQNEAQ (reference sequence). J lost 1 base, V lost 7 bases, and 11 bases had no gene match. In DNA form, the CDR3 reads TGTGCCAGCACTGGGGGGACAGGGCCCGGCAGCAATCAGCCCCAGCATTTT. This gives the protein CASTGGTGPGSNQPQHF.

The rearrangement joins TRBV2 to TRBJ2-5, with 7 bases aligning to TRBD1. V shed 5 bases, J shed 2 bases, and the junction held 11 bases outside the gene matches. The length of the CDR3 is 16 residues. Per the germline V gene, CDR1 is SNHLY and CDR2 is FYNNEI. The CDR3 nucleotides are TGTGCCAGCAGTAGGGGGACAGCATCCTATCAAGAGACCCAGTACTTC. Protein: CASSRGTASYQETQYF.

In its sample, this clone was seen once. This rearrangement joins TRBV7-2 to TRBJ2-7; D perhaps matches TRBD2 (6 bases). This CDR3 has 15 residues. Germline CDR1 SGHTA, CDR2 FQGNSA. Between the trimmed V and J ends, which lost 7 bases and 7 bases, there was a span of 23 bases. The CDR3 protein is CASIPGGTSLGEQYF. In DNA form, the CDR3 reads TGTGCCAGCATTCCCGGCGGGACTTCCCTGGGGGAGCAGTACTTC.

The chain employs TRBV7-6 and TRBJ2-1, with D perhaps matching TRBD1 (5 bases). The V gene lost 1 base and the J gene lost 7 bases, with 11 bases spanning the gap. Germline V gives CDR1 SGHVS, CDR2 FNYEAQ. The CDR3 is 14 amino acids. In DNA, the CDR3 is TGTGCCAGCAGCTTAGGGGGCGGAGATAATGAGCAGTTCTTC. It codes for CASSLGGGDNEQFF.

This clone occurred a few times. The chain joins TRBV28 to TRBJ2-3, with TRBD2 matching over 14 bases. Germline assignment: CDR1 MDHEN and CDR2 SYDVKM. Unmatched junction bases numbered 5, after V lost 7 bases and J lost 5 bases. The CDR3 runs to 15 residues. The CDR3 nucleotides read TGTGCCAGCACGGGACTAGCGGGGGCGGGAGATACGCAGTATTTT. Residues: CASTGLAGAGDTQYF.

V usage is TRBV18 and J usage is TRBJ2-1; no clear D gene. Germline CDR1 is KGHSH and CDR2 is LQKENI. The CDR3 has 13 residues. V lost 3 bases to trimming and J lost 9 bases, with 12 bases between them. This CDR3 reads CASSPPGEPEQFF. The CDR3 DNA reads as TGTGCCAGCTCACCTCCCGGAGAGCCTGAGCAGTTCTTC.

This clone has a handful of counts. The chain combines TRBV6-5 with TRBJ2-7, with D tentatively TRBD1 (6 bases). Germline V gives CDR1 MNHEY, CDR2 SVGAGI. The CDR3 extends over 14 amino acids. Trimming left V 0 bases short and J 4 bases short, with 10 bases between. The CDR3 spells CASSYSDRTYEQYF. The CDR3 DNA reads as TGTGCCAGCAGTTACTCAGACAGGACTTACGAGCAGTACTTC.

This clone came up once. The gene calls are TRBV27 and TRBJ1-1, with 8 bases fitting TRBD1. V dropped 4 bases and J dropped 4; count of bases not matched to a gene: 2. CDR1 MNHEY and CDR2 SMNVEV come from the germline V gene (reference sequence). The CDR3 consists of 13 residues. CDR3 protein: CASSSTGGTEAFF. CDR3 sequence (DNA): TGTGCCAGCAGTTCCACAGGGGGCACTGAAGCTTTCTTT.

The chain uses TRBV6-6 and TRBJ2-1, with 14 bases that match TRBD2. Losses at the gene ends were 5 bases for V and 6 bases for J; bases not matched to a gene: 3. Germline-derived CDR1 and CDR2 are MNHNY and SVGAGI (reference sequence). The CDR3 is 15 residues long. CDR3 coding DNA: TGTGCCAGCAGTCGGACTAGCGGGGGGATCAATGAGCAGTTCTTC. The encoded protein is CASSRTSGGINEQFF.

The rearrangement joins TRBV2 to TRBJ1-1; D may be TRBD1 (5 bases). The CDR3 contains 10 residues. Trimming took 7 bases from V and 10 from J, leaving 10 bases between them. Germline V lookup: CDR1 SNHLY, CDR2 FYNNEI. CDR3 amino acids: CASMGRGAFF. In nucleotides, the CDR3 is TGTGCCAGCATGGGGAGGGGAGCTTTCTTT.

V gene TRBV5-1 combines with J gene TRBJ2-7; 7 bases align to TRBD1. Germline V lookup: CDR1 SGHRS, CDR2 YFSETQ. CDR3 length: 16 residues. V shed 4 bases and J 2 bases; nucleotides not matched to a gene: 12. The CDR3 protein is CASSLQLTGNPYEQYF. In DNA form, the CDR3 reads TGCGCCAGCAGCCTCCAGCTGACAGGGAATCCCTACGAGCAGTACTTC.

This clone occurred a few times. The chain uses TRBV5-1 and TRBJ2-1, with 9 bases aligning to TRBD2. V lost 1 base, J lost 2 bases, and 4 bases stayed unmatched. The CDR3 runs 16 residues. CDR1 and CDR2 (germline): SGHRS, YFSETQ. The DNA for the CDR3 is TGCGCCAGCAGCTTGCCGCGACTAGCGGCCTACAATGAGCAGTTCTTC. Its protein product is CASSLPRLAAYNEQFF. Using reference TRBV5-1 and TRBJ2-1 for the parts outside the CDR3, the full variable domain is KAGVTQTPRYLIKTRGQQVTLSCSPISGHRSVSWYQQTPGQGLQFLFEYFSETQRNKGNFPGRFSGRQFSNSRSEMNVSTLELGDSALYLCASSLPRLAAYNEQFFGPGTRLTVL.

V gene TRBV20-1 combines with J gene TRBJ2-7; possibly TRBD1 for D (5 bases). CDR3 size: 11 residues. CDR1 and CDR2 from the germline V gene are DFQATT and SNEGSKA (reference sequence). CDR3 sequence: CSAGRPYEQYF. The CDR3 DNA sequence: TGCAGCGCAGGGCGCCCCTACGAGCAGTACTTC.

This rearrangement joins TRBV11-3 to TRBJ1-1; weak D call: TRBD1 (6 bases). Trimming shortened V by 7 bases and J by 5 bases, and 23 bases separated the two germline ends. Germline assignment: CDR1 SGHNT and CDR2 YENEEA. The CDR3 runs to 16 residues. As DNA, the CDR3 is TGTGCCAGCACCACATCTCGGACTTGGGGGCGAACTGAAGCTTTCTTT. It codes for CASTTSRTWGRTEAFF.

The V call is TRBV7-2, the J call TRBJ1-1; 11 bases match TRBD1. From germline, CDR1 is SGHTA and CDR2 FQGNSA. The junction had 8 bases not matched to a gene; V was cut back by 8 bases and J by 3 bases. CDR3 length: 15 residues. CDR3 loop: CASLLRGQGDTEAFF. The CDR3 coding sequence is TGTGCCAGCTTACTACGGGGACAGGGGGACACTGAAGCTTTCTTT. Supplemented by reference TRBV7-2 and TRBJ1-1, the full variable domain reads GAGVSQSPSNKVTEKGKDVELRCDPISGHTALYWYRQSLGQGLEFLIYFQGNSAPDKSGLPSDRFSAERTGGSVSTLTIQRTQQEDSAVYLCASLLRGQGDTEAFFGQGTRLTVV.

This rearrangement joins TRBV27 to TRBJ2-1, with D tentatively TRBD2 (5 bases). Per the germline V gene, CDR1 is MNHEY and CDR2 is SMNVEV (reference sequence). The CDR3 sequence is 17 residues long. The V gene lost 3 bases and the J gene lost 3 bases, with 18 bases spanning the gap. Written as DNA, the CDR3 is TGTGCCAGCAGTTTCACAAAGCGGTCAGCGGTCTACAATGAGCAGTTCTTC. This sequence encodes CASSFTKRSAVYNEQFF.

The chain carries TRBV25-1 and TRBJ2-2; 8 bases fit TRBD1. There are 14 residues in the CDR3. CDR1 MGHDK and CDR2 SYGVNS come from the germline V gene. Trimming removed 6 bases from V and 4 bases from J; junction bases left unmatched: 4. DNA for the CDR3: TGTGCCAGCAGGGGGGACAGGCTCACCGGGGAGCTGTTTTTT. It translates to CASRGDRLTGELFF.

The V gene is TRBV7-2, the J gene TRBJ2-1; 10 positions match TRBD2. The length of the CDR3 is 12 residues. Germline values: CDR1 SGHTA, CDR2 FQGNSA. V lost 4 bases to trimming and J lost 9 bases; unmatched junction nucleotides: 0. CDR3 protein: CASSSSGGEQFF. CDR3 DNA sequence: TGTGCCAGCAGCTCTAGCGGGGGTGAGCAGTTCTTC. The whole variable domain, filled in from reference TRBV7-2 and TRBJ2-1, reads GAGVSQSPSNKVTEKGKDVELRCDPISGHTALYWYRQSLGQGLEFLIYFQGNSAPDKSGLPSDRFSAERTGGSVSTLTIQRTQQEDSAVYLCASSSSGGEQFFGPGTRLTVL.

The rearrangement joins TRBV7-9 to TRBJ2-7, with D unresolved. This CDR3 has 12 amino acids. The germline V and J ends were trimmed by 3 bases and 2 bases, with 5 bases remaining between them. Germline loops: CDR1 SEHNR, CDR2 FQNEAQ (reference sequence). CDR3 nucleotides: TGTGCCAGCAGCTTTACAGCCTACGAGCAGTACTTC. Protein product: CASSFTAYEQYF.

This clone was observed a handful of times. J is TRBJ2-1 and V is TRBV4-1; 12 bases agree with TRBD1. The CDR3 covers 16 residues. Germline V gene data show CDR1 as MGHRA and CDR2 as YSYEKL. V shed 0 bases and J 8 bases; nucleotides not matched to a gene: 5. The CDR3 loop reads CASSQDGGTGGDEQFF. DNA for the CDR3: TGCGCCAGCAGCCAAGATGGGGGGACAGGGGGCGATGAGCAGTTCTTC.

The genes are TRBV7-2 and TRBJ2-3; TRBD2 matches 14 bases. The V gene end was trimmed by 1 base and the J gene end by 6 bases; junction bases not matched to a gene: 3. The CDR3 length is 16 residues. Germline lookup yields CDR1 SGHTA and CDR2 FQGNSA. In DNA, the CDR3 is TGTGCCAGCAGCTTAGTGGGACTAGCGGGGGATGATACGCAGTATTTT. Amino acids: CASSLVGLAGDDTQYF.

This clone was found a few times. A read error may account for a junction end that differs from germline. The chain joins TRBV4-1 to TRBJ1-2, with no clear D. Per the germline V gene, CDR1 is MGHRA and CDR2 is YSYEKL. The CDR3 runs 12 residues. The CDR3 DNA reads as TGCGCCAGCAGCCAAGATCAGGCCCCACCCCACTTC. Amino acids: CASSQDQAPPHF.

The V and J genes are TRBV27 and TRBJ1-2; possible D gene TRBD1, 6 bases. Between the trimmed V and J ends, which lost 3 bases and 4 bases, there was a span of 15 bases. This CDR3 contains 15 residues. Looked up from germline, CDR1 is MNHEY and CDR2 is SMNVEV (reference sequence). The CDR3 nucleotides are TGTGCCAGCAGTTTGACAGGTTCCCGGGGCTATGGCTACACCTTC. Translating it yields CASSLTGSRGYGYTF.

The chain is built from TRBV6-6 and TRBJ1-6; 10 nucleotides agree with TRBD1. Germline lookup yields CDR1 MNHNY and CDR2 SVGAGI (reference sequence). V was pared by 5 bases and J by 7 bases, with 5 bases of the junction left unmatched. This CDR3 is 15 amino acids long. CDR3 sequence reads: CASSRDRGANSPLHF. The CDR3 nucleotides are TGTGCCAGCAGTCGGGACAGGGGCGCCAATTCACCCCTCCACTTT.

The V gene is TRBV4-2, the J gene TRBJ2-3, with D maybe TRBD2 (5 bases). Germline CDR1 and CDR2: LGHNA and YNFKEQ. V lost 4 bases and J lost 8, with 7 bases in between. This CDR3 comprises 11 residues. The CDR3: CASSLRGTQYF. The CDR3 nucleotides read TGTGCCAGCAGCCTCCGGGGTACGCAGTATTTT.

The CDR3 region is CASSQVGPGQGATYEQYF. The CDR3 DNA follows: TGCGCCAGCAGCCAAGTGGGGCCTGGGCAGGGGGCAACCTACGAGCAGTACTTC. The chain joins TRBV4-1 to TRBJ2-7; 8 nucleotides match TRBD1. The CDR3 runs 18 residues. CDR1 and CDR2 (germline): MGHRA, YSYEKL. V shed 1 base and J 2 bases; nucleotides not matched to a gene: 13.

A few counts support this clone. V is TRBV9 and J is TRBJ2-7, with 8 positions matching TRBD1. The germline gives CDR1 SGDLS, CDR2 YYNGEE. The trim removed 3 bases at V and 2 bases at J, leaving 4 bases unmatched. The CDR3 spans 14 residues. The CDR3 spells CASSAGQEAYEQYF. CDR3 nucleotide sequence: TGTGCCAGCAGCGCGGGACAGGAAGCCTACGAGCAGTACTTC.

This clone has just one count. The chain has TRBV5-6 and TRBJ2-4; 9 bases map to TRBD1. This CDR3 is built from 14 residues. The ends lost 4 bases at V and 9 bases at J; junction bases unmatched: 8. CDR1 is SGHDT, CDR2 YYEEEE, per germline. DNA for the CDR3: TGTGCCAGCAGCCGGACAGGGGAGTTAAGCATTCAGTACTTC. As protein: CASSRTGELSIQYF.

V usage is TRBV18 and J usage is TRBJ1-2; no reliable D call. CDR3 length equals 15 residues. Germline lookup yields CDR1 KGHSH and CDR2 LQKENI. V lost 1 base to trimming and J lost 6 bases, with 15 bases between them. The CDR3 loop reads CASSPLQSSTDGYTF. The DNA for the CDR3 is TGTGCCAGCTCACCACTGCAAAGTTCCACTGATGGCTACACCTTC.

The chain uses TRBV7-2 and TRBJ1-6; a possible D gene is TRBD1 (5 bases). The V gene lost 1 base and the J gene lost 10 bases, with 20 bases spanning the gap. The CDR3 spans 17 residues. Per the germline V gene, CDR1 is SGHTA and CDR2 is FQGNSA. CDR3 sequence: CASSLGGSPELQSPLHF. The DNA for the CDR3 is TGTGCCAGCAGCTTAGGGGGCAGTCCTGAACTCCAATCACCCCTCCACTTT.

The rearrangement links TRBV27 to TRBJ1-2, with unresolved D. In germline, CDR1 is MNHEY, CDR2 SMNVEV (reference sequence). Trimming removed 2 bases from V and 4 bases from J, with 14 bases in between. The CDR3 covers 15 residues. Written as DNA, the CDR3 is TGTGCCAGCAGTTTACGTGACGGGAGTATCTATGGCTACACCTTC. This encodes CASSLRDGSIYGYTF.